This T cell receptor beta chain was sequenced in a study of response to subunit inactivated influenza vaccine. Germline values: CDR1 KGHSH, CDR2 LQKENI. The CDR3 has 13 amino acids. Trimming left V 4 bases short and J 0 bases short, with 7 bases between. As concerns this clonotype: Its antigen is not known.

TCRdb reanalysed the RT-PCR reads using MiXCR and keeps one entry per CDR3 protein. This table holds about 190,000 distinct CDR3 sequences, about 15% found once. Whole-study results and caveats: The authors offered the suggestion that each seasonal influenza vaccination recruits few new T cells.

The gene calls are TRBV18 and TRBJ2-7; D remains unclear. The starting material was CD8+ T cells sorted from PBMCs, obtained 4 to 6 days after vaccination. This receptor was identified in a man aged 45 to 65 who received an inactivated influenza vaccine. As DNA, the CDR3 is TGTGCCAGCTCACATGTCAACTCCTACGAGCAGTACTTC. It encodes CASSHVNSYEQYF.